Sample share makes the clone carrying this T cell receptor beta chain medium-sized. Germline V gene sequence: CDR1 MGHRA, CDR2 YSYEKL. Trimming pared 1 base from V and 2 bases from J, leaving 12 bases between. The CDR3 consists of 15 residues. Clones were read by immunoSEQ multiplex PCR, and TCRdb kept only the in-frame ones, dropping some. The sample consists of about 15,000 clones, approximately 72% of them appearing once. The data belong to a study of T cells after somatic rescue of genetic block. The sequenced sample was peripheral blood mononuclear cells (PBMCs). The TCR was taken from a boy under 18. The chain recombines TRBV4-1 with TRBJ2-7, with D maybe TRBD1 (6 bases). Here the CDR3 reads CASSQGIQGPYEQYF. The CDR3 coding sequence is TGCGCCAGCAGCCAAGGAATACAGGGACCCTACGAGCAGTACTTC.